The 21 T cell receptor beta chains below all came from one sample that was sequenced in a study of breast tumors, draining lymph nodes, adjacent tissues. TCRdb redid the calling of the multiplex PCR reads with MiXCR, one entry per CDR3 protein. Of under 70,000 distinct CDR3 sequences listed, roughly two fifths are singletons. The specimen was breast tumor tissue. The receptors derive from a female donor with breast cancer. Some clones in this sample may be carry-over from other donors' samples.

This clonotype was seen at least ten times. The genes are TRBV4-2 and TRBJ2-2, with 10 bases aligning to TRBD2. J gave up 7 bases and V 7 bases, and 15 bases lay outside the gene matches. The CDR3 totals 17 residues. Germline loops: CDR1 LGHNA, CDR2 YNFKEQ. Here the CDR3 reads CASTNSRAGGPIGELFF. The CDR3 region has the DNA TGTGCCAGCACCAACTCTCGAGCGGGGGGGCCAATCGGGGAGCTGTTTTTT.

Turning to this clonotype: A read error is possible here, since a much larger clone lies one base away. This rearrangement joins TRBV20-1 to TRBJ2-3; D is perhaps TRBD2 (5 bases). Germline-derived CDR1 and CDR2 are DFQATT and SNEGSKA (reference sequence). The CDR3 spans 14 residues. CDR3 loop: CSGLPASSTATQYF. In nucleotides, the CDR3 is TGCAGTGGACTACCAGCCTCTAGCACAGCTACGCAGTATTTT.

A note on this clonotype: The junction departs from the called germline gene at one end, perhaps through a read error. The CDR3 DNA follows: TGTGCCAGCAGTGAAGAACGGGGGGTTGCTGGGGCCAACGTCCCGACTTTC. Its protein product is CASSEERGVAGANVPTF. The chain combines TRBV2 with TRBJ2-6; the match to TRBD2 covers 7 bases. This CDR3 has 17 amino acids. Germline loops: CDR1 SNHLY, CDR2 FYNNEI.

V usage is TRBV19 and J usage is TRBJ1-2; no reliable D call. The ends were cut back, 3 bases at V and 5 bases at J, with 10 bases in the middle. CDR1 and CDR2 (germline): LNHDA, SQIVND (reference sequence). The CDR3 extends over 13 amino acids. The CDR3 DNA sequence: TGTGCCAGTAGTATGGAGGCCAGATATGGCTACACCTTC. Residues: CASSMEARYGYTF. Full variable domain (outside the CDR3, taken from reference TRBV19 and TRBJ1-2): DGGITQSPKYLFRKEGQNVTLSCEQNLNHDAMYWYRQDPGQGLRLIYYSQIVNDFQKGDIAEGYSVSREKKESFPLTVTSAQKNPTAFYLCASSMEARYGYTFGSGTRLTVV.

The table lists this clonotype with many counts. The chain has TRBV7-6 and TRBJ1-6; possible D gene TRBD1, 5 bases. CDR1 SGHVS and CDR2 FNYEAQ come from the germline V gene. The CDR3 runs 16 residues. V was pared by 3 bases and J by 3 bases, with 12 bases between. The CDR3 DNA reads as TGTGCCAGCAGCTTCCATACGACAGACTATAATTCACCCCTCCACTTT. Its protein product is CASSFHTTDYNSPLHF.

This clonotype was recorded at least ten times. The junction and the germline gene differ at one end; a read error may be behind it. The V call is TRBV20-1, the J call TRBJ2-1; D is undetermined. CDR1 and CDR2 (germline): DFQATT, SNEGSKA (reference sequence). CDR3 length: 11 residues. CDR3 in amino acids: CSALSGPEQSF. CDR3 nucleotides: TGCAGTGCTCTTAGTGGGCCTGAGCAGTCCTTC.

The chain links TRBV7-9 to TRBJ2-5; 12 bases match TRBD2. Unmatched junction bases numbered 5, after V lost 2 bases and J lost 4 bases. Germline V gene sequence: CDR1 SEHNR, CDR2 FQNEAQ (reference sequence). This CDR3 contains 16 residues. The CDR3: CASSLPTSGGPETQYF. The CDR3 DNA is TGTGCCAGCAGCTTACCGACTAGCGGGGGCCCAGAGACCCAGTACTTC.

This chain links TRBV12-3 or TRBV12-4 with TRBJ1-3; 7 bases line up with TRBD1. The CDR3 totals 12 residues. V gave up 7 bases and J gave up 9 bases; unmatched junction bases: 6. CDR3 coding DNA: TGTGCCAGCACCCCCGGGACAGCCACCATATATTTT. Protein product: CASTPGTATIYF.

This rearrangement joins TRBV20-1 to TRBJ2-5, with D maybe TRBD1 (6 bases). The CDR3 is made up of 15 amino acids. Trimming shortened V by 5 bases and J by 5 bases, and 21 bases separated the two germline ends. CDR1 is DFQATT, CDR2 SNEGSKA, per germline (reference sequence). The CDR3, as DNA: TGCAGTGCTTCTCGTGTGGGGGCTGGGGAGGAGACCCAGTACTTC. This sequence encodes CSASRVGAGEETQYF.

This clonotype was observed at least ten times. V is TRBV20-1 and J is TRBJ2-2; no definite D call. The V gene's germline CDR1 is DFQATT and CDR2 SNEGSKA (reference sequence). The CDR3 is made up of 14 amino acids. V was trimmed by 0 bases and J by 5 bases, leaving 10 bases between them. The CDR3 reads CSARDGKGTGELFF. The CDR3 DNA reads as TGCAGTGCTAGAGATGGGAAGGGAACCGGGGAGCTGTTTTTT.

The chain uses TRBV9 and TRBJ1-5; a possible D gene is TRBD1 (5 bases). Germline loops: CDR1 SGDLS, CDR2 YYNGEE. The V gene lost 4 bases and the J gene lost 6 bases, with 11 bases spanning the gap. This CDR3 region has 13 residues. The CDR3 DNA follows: TGTGCCAGCAGCTTAGGGGTTGGTCAGCCCCAGCATTTT. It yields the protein CASSLGVGQPQHF.

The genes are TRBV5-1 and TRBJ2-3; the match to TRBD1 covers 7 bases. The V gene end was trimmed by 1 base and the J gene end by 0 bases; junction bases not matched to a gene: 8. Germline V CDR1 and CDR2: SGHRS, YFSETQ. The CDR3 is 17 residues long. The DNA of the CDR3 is TGCGCCAGCAGCTTGTCACCGAGACAGGGCAGCACAGATACGCAGTATTTT. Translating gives CASSLSPRQGSTDTQYF.

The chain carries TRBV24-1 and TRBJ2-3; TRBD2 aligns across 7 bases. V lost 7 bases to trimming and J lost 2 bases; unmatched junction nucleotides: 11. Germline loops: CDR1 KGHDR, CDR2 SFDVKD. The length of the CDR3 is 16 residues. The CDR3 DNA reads TGTGCCACCAGCAGCTTTGGGGACTATCTCACAGATACGCAGTATTTT. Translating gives CATSSFGDYLTDTQYF.

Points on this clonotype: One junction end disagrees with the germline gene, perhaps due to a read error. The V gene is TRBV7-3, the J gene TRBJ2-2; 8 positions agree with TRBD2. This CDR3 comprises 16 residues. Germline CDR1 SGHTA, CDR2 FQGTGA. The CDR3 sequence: CASSPIAGLNAGELVF. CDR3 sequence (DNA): TGTGCCAGCAGCCCAATAGCGGGACTGAACGCCGGGGAGCTGGTTTTT.

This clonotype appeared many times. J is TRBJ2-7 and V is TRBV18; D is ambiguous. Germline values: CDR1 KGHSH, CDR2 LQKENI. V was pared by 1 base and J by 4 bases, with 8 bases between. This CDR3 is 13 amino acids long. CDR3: CASSPRFQYEQYF. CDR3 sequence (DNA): TGTGCCAGCTCACCACGGTTTCAGTACGAGCAGTACTTC.

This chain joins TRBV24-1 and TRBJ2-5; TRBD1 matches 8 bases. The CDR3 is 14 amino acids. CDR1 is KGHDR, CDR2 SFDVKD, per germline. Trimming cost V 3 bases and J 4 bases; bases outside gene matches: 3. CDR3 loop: CATSDAGGLETQYF. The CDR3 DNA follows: TGTGCCACCAGTGATGCAGGGGGCTTAGAGACCCAGTACTTC.

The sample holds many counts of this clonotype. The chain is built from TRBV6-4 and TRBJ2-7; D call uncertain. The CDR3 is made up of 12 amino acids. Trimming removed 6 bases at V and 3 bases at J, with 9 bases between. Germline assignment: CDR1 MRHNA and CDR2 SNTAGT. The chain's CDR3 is CASSQPRYEQYF. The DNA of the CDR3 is TGTGCCAGCAGCCAACCCCGCTACGAGCAGTACTTC.

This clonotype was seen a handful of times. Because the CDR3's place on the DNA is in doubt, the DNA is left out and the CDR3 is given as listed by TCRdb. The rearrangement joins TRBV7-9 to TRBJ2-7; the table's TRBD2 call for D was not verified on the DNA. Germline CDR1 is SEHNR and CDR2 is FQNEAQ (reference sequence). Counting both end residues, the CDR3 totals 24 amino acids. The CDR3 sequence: CASSQTSVYFCAISERESGYEQYF.

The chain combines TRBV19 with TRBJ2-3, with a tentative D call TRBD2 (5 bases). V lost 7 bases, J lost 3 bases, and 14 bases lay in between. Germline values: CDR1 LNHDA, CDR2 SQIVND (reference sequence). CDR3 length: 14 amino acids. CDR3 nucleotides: TGTGCCAGTAATGAAAGACGGGGAACAGATACGCAGTATTTT. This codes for CASNERRGTDTQYF. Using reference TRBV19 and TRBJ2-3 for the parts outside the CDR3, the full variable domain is DGGITQSPKYLFRKEGQNVTLSCEQNLNHDAMYWYRQDPGQGLRLIYYSQIVNDFQKGDIAEGYSVSREKKESFPLTVTSAQKNPTAFYLCASNERRGTDTQYFGPGTRLTVL.

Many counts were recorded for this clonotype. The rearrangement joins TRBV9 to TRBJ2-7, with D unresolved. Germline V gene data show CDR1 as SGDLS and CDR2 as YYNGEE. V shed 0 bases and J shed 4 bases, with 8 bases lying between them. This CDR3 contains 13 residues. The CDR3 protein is CASSVAGSYEQYF. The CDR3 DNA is TGTGCCAGCAGCGTAGCCGGCAGTTACGAGCAGTACTTC. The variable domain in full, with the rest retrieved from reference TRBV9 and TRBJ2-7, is DSGVTQTPKHLITATGQRVTLRCSPRSGDLSVYWYQQSLDQGLQFLIQYYNGEERAKGNILERFSAQQFPDLHSELNLSSLELGDSALYFCASSVAGSYEQYFGPGTRLTVT.

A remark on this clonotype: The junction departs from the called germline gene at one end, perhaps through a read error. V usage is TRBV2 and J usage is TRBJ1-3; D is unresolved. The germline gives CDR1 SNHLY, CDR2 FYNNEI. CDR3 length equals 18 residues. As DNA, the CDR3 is TGTGCCAGCATTGGGATTTTTGCGGCCCCAATGGCTGGAAACACCATCCATTTT. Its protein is CASIGIFAAPMAGNTIHF.